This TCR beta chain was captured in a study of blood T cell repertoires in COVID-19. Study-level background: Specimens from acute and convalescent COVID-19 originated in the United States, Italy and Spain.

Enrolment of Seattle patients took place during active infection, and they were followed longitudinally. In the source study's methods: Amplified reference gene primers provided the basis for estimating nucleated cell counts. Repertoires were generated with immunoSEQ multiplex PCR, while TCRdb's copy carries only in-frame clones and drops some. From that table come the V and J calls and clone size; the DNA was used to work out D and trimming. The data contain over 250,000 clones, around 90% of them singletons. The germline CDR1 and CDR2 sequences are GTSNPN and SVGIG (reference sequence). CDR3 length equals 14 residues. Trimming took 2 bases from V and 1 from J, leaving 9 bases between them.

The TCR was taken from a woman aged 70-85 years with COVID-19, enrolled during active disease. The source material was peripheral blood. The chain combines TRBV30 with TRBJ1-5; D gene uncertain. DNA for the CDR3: TGTGCCTGGAGTACGATCCAGAGCAATCAGCCCCAGCATTTT. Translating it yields CAWSTIQSNQPQHF.